This T cell receptor (beta chain) came from a study of T-cell memory formation after mild COVID-19. Study-wide background: TCR clusters showed largely donor specificity.

In this sample, this clonotype turned up a few times. Antigen unknown. Constant-segment primers were used for 5'RACE, and the resulting TCR alpha and TCR beta cDNA libraries carried sample barcodes and UMIs. TCRdb passed the 5' RACE reads through MiXCR, listing each CDR3 protein once. The sample contains 200,000 to 250,000 distinct CDR3 sequences, 16% of which appear only once. Study-level points and caveats: Second-wave clones reaching peak frequency on day 37 lacked confirmed SARS-CoV-2 specificity. Clones that contracted from day 15 to 85 had balanced CD4/CD8; later expanders were CD4+ biased.

V gave up 7 bases and J gave up 0 bases; unmatched junction bases: 3. Per germline, CDR1 SEHNR and CDR2 FQNEAQ (reference sequence). There are 14 residues in the CDR3. Sequencing used PBMCs or a T cell subset sorted from them (not recorded which). The sequence was obtained from a man aged 18 to 30 who had mild COVID-19 (a few samples of this study predate the infection). Cell type and time point are not known. The J gene is TRBJ2-1, the V gene TRBV7-9, with 7 bases identical to TRBD1. The DNA for the CDR3 is TGTGCCAGCACCTCAGGGGGCTCCTACAATGAGCAGTTCTTC. Residues: CASTSGGSYNEQFF.